The entry that follows covers one T cell receptor beta chain sequence. Positively selected for CCR7, the CD45RO-negative cells used as naive CD8 cells excluded terminally differentiated effector memory CD45RA+ cells. These data belong to a study of shared clonotypes between healthy human individuals. V shed 5 bases, J shed 0 bases, and the junction held 3 bases outside the gene matches. This CDR3 has 15 amino acids. Per germline, CDR1 SNHLY and CDR2 FYNNEI. The protocol was immunoSEQ multiplex PCR, while the TCRdb copy is restricted to in-frame clones and leaves out a portion. The sample lists roughly 2,000,000 clones, 93% seen once, with 1.5% to 2% in the top ten.

Sequenced sample: naive CD8+ T cells from PBMCs. This sequence joins TRBV2 and TRBJ1-3; 8 bases fit TRBD1. This clonotype was obtained from a man younger than 30 in good health. Some clones in this sample may be carry-over from other donors' samples. The CDR3 DNA reads TGTGCCAGCAGTATCGGGACAGGCTCTGGAAACACCATATATTTT. The encoded protein is CASSIGTGSGNTIYF.